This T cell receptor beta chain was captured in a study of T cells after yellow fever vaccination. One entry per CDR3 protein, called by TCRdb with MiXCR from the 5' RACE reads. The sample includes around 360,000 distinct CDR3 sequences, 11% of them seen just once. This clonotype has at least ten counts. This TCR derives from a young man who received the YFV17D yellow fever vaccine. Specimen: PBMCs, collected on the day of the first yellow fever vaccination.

The CDR3 protein is CATSRDRGYEQYF. CDR3 coding DNA: TGTGCCACCAGCAGAGATCGCGGGTACGAGCAGTACTTC. The chain carries TRBV15 and TRBJ2-7, with D perhaps matching TRBD2 (5 bases). The CDR3 totals 13 residues. Trimming stripped 0 bases from V and 4 bases from J, with 7 bases between. Germline CDR1 LNHNV, CDR2 YYDKDF (reference sequence).